This T cell receptor beta chain was recovered during a study of cytomegalovirus exposure and HLA in healthy donors. Study-wide results and caveats: For most subjects, TCR beta sequences were reported to predict HLA-A and HLA-B alleles with accuracy. Prior analysis indicated that the majority of TCR beta V segments exhibited productivity approximately 90% or approximately 30% of the time. Several V segments, TRBV6-2 and TRBV6-3 among them, could not be told apart and were dropped. Cytomegalovirus-associated TCR beta chains were listed, numbering around 150.

The PCR contained 60 Vbeta and 13 Jbeta primers. Here immunoSEQ multiplex PCR was the method, and the copy in TCRdb shows in-frame clones only, minus some. The table lists fewer than 150,000 clones, about three quarters of them singletons. Trimming pared 10 bases from V and 1 base from J, leaving 17 bases between. Germline CDR1 reads SNHLY; CDR2 reads FYNNEI. This CDR3 region has 15 residues. About this clone itself: The antigen is undetermined.

This TCR derives from a woman aged 40 to 55 in good health and CMV-seropositive. The chain combines TRBV2 with TRBJ1-3; possibly TRBD1 for D (6 bases). The sequencing sample was made of PBMCs. In DNA, the CDR3 is TGTGCCATCCACTCACAGGGAAATTCTGGAAACACCATATATTTT. Residues: CAIHSQGNSGNTIYF.